This is a list of T cell receptor beta chains from one sample in a study of T cell responses to AZD1222 COVID-19 vaccine. Produced via immunoSEQ multiplex PCR; TCRdb's table is partial and in-frame only. The data show 120,000 to 150,000 clones, with 85% to 95% seen just once and roughly 5% held by the top ten. This sample comprised peripheral blood, obtained on day 0 of AZD1222 vaccination. The receptors derive from an adult in good health. The CDR3 runs from the conserved cysteine through the conserved F or W. The D gene is left open where the match is weak. Only some rows state a clone size, as once, few, many or a class for expanded clones.

CASSLDRDDQPQHF,TGTGCCAGCAGCCTCGACAGGGACGACCAGCCCCAGCATTTT,TRBV6-6,NA,TRBJ1-5,TRBD1
CAWSGRLAREQYF,TGTGCCTGGAGTGGAAGACTAGCGCGGGAGCAGTACTTC,TRBV30,NA,TRBJ2-7,TRBD2
CASSQDVGTEAFF,TGCGCCAGCAGCCAGGATGTGGGCACTGAAGCTTTCTTT,TRBV4-1,NA,TRBJ1-1,NA
CASQGGAHYEQYF,TGTGCCAGCCAGGGGGGAGCCCATTACGAGCAGTACTTC,TRBV7-2,once,TRBJ2-7,NA
CAWSRGRVSSGANVLTF,TGTGCCTGGAGTCGGGGAAGAGTTAGCTCTGGGGCCAACGTCCTGACTTTC,TRBV30,NA,TRBJ2-6,NA
CASSPIAGGPYNEQFF,TGTGCCAGCAGCCCAATAGCGGGAGGGCCTTACAATGAGCAGTTCTTC,TRBV9,NA,TRBJ2-1,TRBD2
CASGEKDLYGYTF,TGTGCTAGTGGGGAAAAGGACCTCTATGGCTACACCTTC,TRBV12-5,NA,TRBJ1-2,NA
CASGSENRGREAFF,TGTGCTAGTGGTTCCGAAAACAGGGGAAGGGAAGCTTTCTTT,TRBV12-5,NA,TRBJ1-1,TRBD1
CATSGERGAQETQYF,TGTGCCACCAGCGGAGAGCGGGGGGCCCAAGAGACCCAGTACTTC,TRBV15,NA,TRBJ2-5,TRBD2
CASSFTGTGGYEQYF,TGCGCCAGCAGCTTCACTGGGACAGGGGGCTACGAGCAGTACTTC,TRBV5-1,NA,TRBJ2-7,TRBD1
CSAVRTSNTEAFF,TGCAGCGCCGTCCGGACTTCGAACACTGAAGCTTTCTTT,TRBV29-1,NA,TRBJ1-1,NA
CASSDRTRGYTF,TGTGCCAGCAGCGACCGGACACGGGGCTACACCTTC,TRBV7-9,NA,TRBJ1-2,NA
CASSPTRLGEQFF,TGTGCCAGCAGCCCCACGCGACTGGGAGAGCAGTTCTTC,TRBV7-2,once,TRBJ2-1,NA
CASSGSYTEAFF,TGTGCCAGCTCCGGGTCGTACACTGAAGCTTTCTTT,TRBV12-3/TRBV12-4,NA,TRBJ1-1,NA
CASSYGAGVAKNIQYF,TGTGCCAGCAGTTACGGTGCGGGAGTGGCCAAAAACATTCAGTACTTC,TRBV6-2/TRBV6-3,NA,TRBJ2-4,TRBD2
CASSPVRNSPLHF,TGTGCCAGCAGCCCCGTCCGGAATTCACCCCTCCACTTT,TRBV13,NA,TRBJ1-6,NA
CASSVGGVKGYGYTF,TGCGCCAGCAGTGTTGGAGGGGTGAAGGGCTATGGCTACACCTTC,TRBV5-1,NA,TRBJ1-2,NA
CASSAEAGTEAFF,TGTGCCAGTAGTGCGGAAGCTGGCACTGAAGCTTTCTTT,TRBV19,NA,TRBJ1-1,NA
CASSSGRGPGQETQYF,TGTGCCAGCAGCTCCGGCCGGGGGCCGGGGCAAGAGACCCAGTACTTC,TRBV11-3,NA,TRBJ2-5,NA
CASSLFVGYEQYF,TGTGCCAGCAGTTTGTTTGTAGGGTACGAGCAGTACTTC,TRBV12-3/TRBV12-4,NA,TRBJ2-7,NA
CSSDSGNTIYF,TGCTCCTCTGACTCTGGAAACACCATATATTTT,TRBV6-5,NA,TRBJ1-3,NA
CASSPNLDGNTEAFF,TGTGCCAGCTCACCAAATCTCGACGGTAACACTGAAGCTTTCTTT,TRBV18,NA,TRBJ1-1,NA
CASSLARTSYEQYF,TGTGCCAGCAGCTTGGCTCGGACGTCCTACGAGCAGTACTTC,TRBV11-2,NA,TRBJ2-7,NA
CASSLSPGDNSPLHF,TGTGCCAGCAGCTTATCCCCGGGCGATAATTCACCCCTCCACTTT,TRBV7-9,NA,TRBJ1-6,NA
CASSPGAERSTEAFF,TGTGCCAGCAGCCCAGGGGCAGAGAGAAGCACTGAAGCTTTCTTT,TRBV7-2,NA,TRBJ1-1,NA
CASRDRGVNQPQHF,TGTGCCAGCAGGGACCGTGGGGTCAATCAGCCCCAGCATTTT,TRBV28,NA,TRBJ1-5,NA
CASSVAGDYTF,TGTGCCAGCAGCGTAGCGGGTGACTACACCTTC,TRBV9,NA,TRBJ1-2,NA
CASSFGTGASYGYTF,TGTGCCAGCAGCTTCGGGACAGGGGCTTCTTATGGCTACACCTTC,TRBV7-8,NA,TRBJ1-2,TRBD1
CAISDRGWGSNEQFF,TGTGCCATCAGTGATAGGGGGTGGGGGTCCAATGAGCAGTTCTTC,TRBV10-3,NA,TRBJ2-1,NA
CASSFPQNHQPQHF,TGTGCCAGTAGTTTCCCCCAAAACCATCAGCCCCAGCATTTT,TRBV19,NA,TRBJ1-5,NA
CASSMNRGGTSGSGEQYF,TGTGCCAGCAGCATGAACCGGGGGGGGACTAGCGGGAGTGGAGAGCAGTACTTC,TRBV7-2,NA,TRBJ2-7,TRBD2
CASSLAEGAHTEAFF,TGTGCCAGCAGCTTAGCGGAGGGGGCCCATACTGAAGCTTTCTTT,TRBV7-9,NA,TRBJ1-1,TRBD1
CASSSTGNTDTQYF,TGTGCCAGCAGCTCGACGGGGAACACAGATACGCAGTATTTT,TRBV7-3,NA,TRBJ2-3,NA
CASSQVGGGNNEQFF,TGTGCCAGCAGCCAAGTTGGGGGGGGGAACAATGAGCAGTTCTTC,TRBV3-1/TRBV3-2,NA,TRBJ2-1,TRBD2
CASSGDRNTEAFF,TGTGCCAGCAGTGGGGACAGGAACACTGAAGCTTTCTTT,TRBV2,NA,TRBJ1-1,TRBD1
CASSLQGNSPLHF,TGTGCCAGCAGCCTACAGGGAAATTCACCCCTCCACTTT,TRBV6-2/TRBV6-3,NA,TRBJ1-6,NA
CASSFLISETQYF,TGTGCCAGCAGCTTCTTGATCTCGGAGACCCAGTACTTC,TRBV11-2,NA,TRBJ2-5,NA
CASSAPYGKIYEQFF,TGTGCCAGCAGCGCCCCTTACGGGAAGATCTATGAGCAGTTCTTC,TRBV7-9,NA,TRBJ2-1,NA
CATSSRDSEQYF,TGTGCCACCAGCAGCAGGGACTCCGAGCAGTACTTC,TRBV15,NA,TRBJ2-7,NA
CASSEVSPQNF,TGTGCCAGCAGTGAGGTTAGCCCCCAGAACTTC,TRBV2,NA,TRBJ2-7,NA
CASSPTVPDHYGYTF,TGTGCCAGCTCACCCACGGTACCGGATCACTATGGCTACACCTTC,TRBV18,NA,TRBJ1-2,NA
CASSDGPSRRGYTF,TGCGCCAGCAGCGATGGACCCTCTCGGCGAGGCTACACCTTC,TRBV5-1,NA,TRBJ1-2,NA
CAISFGTGAFNEQFF,TGTGCCATCAGTTTTGGGACAGGGGCGTTCAATGAGCAGTTCTTC,TRBV10-3,NA,TRBJ2-1,TRBD1
CATSRDRGTGELFF,TGTGCCACCAGCAGGGACAGGGGGACCGGGGAGCTGTTTTTT,TRBV15,NA,TRBJ2-2,TRBD1
CASSESPRGLGVF,TGCGCCAGCAGTGAGTCCCCCCGGGGCCTCGGGGTCTTC,TRBV10-1,NA,TRBJ2-1,NA
CASSIGTEFGNTIYF,TGTGCCAGCAGCATCGGGACAGAGTTTGGAAACACCATATATTTT,TRBV7-6,NA,TRBJ1-3,TRBD1
CASSDGEGLYEQYF,TGTGCCAGCAGTGATGGAGAGGGCCTCTACGAGCAGTACTTC,TRBV2,once,TRBJ2-7,NA
CASSLAWTYEQYF,TGTGCCAGCAGCTTAGCGTGGACCTACGAGCAGTACTTC,TRBV7-2,few,TRBJ2-7,NA
CAWSFLAGVDTQYF,TGTGCCTGGAGCTTTCTCGCGGGAGTAGATACGCAGTATTTT,TRBV30,NA,TRBJ2-3,TRBD2
CASSPKTGSYEQYF,TGTGCCAGCAGCCCAAAGACTGGCTCCTACGAGCAGTACTTC,TRBV7-2,NA,TRBJ2-7,NA
CASSQGGASTDTQYF,TGTGCCAGCAGCCAAGGCGGGGCTAGCACAGATACGCAGTATTTT,TRBV3-1/TRBV3-2,NA,TRBJ2-3,NA
CASSELDEKLFF,TGTGCCAGCAGTGAATTGGATGAAAAACTGTTTTTT,TRBV25-1,few,TRBJ1-4,NA
CASSQDPRHPNYNEQFF,TGCGCCAGCAGCCAAGATCCGCGCCACCCCAATTACAATGAGCAGTTCTTC,TRBV4-3,NA,TRBJ2-1,NA
CASSHERQGNSPLHF,TGTGCCAGCAGTCACGAGAGACAGGGTAATTCACCCCTCCACTTT,TRBV6-6,NA,TRBJ1-6,TRBD1
CASSLPMGRGLEDREQYF,TGTGCCAGCAGCTTACCAATGGGGCGGGGACTCGAGGATAGGGAGCAGTACTTC,TRBV7-9,NA,TRBJ2-7,NA
CASGLGPPYTDTQYF,TGTGCTAGTGGGTTAGGGCCACCATACACAGATACGCAGTATTTT,TRBV12-5,once,TRBJ2-3,NA
CASAETPGYIYGYTF,TGTGCCAGCGCCGAAACTCCGGGTTATATCTATGGCTACACCTTC,TRBV7-2,NA,TRBJ1-2,NA
CASTRQRDNSPLHF,TGTGCCAGCACCCGACAGAGAGATAATTCACCCCTCCACTTT,TRBV16,few,TRBJ1-6,NA